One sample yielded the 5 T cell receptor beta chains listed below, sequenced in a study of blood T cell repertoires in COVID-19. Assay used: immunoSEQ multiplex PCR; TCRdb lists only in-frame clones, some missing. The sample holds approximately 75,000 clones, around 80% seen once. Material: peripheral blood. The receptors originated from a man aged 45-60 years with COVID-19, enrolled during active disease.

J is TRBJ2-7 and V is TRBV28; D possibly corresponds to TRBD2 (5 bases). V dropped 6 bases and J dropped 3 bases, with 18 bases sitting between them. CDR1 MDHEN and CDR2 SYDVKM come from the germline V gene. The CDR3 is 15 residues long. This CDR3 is CASRKQGSAGYEQYF. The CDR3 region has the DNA TGTGCCAGCAGAAAGCAAGGGAGCGCGGGCTACGAGCAGTACTTC.

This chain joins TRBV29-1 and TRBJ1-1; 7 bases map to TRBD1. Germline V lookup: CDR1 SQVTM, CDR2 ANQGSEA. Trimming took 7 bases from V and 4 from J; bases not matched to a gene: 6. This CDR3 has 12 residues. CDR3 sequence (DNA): TGCAGCGATTCCCCAGGGGGCACTGAAGCTTTCTTT. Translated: CSDSPGGTEAFF.

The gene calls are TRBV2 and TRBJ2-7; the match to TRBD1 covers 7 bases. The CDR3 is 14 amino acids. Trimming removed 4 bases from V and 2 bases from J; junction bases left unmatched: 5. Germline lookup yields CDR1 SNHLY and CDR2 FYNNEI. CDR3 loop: CASSVETGPYEQYF. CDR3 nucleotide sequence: TGTGCCAGCAGTGTCGAGACAGGGCCCTACGAGCAGTACTTC.

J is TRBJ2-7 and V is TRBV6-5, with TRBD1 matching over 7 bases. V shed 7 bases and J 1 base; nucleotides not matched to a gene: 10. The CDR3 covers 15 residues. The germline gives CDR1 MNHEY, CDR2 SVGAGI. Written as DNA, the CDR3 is TGTGCCAGCACCGACAGGGCAGGGCTATCCTACGAGCAGTACTTC. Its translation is CASTDRAGLSYEQYF.

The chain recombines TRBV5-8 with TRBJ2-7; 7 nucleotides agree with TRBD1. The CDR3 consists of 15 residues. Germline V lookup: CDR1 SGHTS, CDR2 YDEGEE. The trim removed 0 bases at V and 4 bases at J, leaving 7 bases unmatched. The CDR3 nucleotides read TGTGCCAGCAGCTTGGCGGGGACAGTGAGTTACGAGCAGTACTTC. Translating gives CASSLAGTVSYEQYF.